This TCR beta chain comes out of a study of T cells after posttransplantation cyclophosphamide. Study conclusions and caveats: Tissue-infiltrating T cells from skin or gut overlapped little with blood T cells. Later blood repertoires were often dominated by clones from the donor CD8+ memory compartment.

The germline V gene encodes CDR1 KGHSH and CDR2 LQKENI. The CDR3 has 12 residues. V gave up 2 bases and J gave up 14 bases; unmatched junction bases: 7. This related bone marrow graft donor gave peripheral blood on the day of marrow donation. Repertoires were generated with immunoSEQ multiplex PCR, while TCRdb's copy carries only in-frame clones and drops some. Observed in the sample are tens of thousands of clones, none of them singletons. This clone has a count of ten or more. Antigen unknown. The chain is built from TRBV18 and TRBJ1-1; 8 bases are a match to TRBD1. The sequenced sample consisted of PBMCs. The receptor was derived from a man aged 35-49 years in good health, CMV-negative, and a related stem cell transplant donor. The CDR3 spells CASSPGNPGGFF. DNA for the CDR3: TGTGCCAGCTCACCAGGAAACCCAGGGGGCTTCTTT.